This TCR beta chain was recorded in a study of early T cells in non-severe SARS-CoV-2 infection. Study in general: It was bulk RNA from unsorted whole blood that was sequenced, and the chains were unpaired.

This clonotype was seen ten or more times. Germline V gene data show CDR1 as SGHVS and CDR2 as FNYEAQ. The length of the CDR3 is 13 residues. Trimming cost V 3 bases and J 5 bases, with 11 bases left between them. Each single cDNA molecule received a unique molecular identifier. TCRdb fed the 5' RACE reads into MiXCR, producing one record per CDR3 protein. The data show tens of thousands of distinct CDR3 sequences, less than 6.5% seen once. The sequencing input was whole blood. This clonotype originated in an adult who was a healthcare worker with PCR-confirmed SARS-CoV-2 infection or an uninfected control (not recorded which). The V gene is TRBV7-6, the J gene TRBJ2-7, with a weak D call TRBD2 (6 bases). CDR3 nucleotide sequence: TGTGCCAGCAGCTTCGGGGGAGGCGACGAGCAGTACTTC. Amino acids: CASSFGGGDEQYF. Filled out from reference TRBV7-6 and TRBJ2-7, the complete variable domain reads GAGVSQSPRYKVTKRGQDVALRCDPISGHVSLYWYRQALGQGPEFLTYFNYEAQQDKSGLPNDRFSAERPEGSISTLTIQRTEQRDSAMYRCASSFGGGDEQYFGPGTRLTVT.